The clone carrying this TCR beta chain ranks as medium-sized. The sample belongs to a study of long-term antiretroviral therapy in people with HIV. An immunoSEQ assay, version v3.0, was performed at survey level. The table came from immunoSEQ multiplex PCR; TCRdb's copy has only in-frame clones and leaves some out. The table records about 20,000 clones, approximately 86% of them present only once. This specimen was unsorted PBMCs, taken about 2.4 years after starting antiretroviral therapy. The sequence came from a man aged 35-49 years with HIV.

Written as DNA, the CDR3 is TGCGCCAGCAGCCAGCGACAGGTCAATCAGCCCCAGCATTTT. It codes for CASSQRQVNQPQHF. The chain carries TRBV4-1 and TRBJ1-5, with D tentatively TRBD1 (6 bases). V lost 3 bases and J 3 bases, leaving 9 bases between the germline ends. Germline CDR1 MGHRA, CDR2 YSYEKL. The CDR3 sequence is 14 residues long.